This T cell receptor beta chain was obtained from a study of shared clonotypes between healthy human individuals. The wider study: In total, the donors were two women and a few men aged 18 to 49. Per donor, three plates held CD4 naive cells, three held CD4 memory, two held CD8 naive and one held CD8 memory. Whole-study results and caveats: Read depth was anticipated to influence clonotype sharing among donors.

In the original processing: As immunoSEQ supplied junction-only sequences (without quality scores), filtering differed. Here immunoSEQ multiplex PCR was the method, and the copy in TCRdb shows in-frame clones only, minus some. V and J calls and clone size follow that table, whereas D and trimming were derived from the DNA. The sample holds roughly 2.5 million clones, about 92% seen once. About this clone itself: Its specificity is unknown.

CDR1 is SGHNT and CDR2 is YYREEE in the germline V gene (reference sequence). Trimming removed 1 base at V and 10 bases at J, with 19 bases between. This CDR3 has 15 amino acids. The source is a man in his late teens or twenties in good health. The chain recombines TRBV5-4 with TRBJ2-3; the D call may be TRBD1 or TRBD2 (5 bases each). The source material was naive CD4+ T cells sorted from blood. Subset reported: CD45RA+ positively selected. CDR3 nucleotide sequence: TGTGCCAGCAGCTTGACCTCTGGTCTAGCAGGGCCGCAGTATTTT. This translates into CASSLTSGLAGPQYF.